Below, 25 T cell receptor beta chains from the same sample are listed, as sequenced in a study of cytomegalovirus exposure and HLA in healthy donors. Vbeta (60) and Jbeta (13) primers were used in the PCR. The protocol was immunoSEQ multiplex PCR, while the TCRdb copy is restricted to in-frame clones and leaves out a portion. The sample has roughly 71,000 clones; 60% to 75% are singletons. Source material: PBMCs. The receptors originated from a man aged 35-49 years in good health and CMV-seropositive.

This clone was seen a few times. The CDR3: CAWRKRGGLDTQYF. Written as DNA, the CDR3 is TGTGCCTGGAGGAAGCGGGGGGGCTTAGATACGCAGTATTTT. The chain is built from TRBV30 and TRBJ2-3; TRBD2 matches at 10 bases. Trimming took 3 bases from V and 5 from J; bases not matched to a gene: 5. This CDR3 has 14 residues. Germline lookup yields CDR1 GTSNPN and CDR2 SVGIG (reference sequence).

This clone was found a few times. This sequence joins TRBV2 and TRBJ1-6, with D possibly TRBD1 on 5 matching bases. Germline loops: CDR1 SNHLY, CDR2 FYNNEI. Trimming removed 6 bases from V and 7 bases from J, with 19 bases in between. The CDR3 is made up of 16 amino acids. The CDR3 loop is CASRGFGTGENSPLHF. The CDR3, as DNA: TGTGCCAGCAGGGGGTTTGGGACGGGAGAGAATTCACCCCTCCACTTT. The variable domain in full, completed from reference TRBV2 and TRBJ1-6, reads EPEVTQTPSHQVTQMGQEVILRCVPISNHLYFYWYRQILGQKVEFLVSFYNNEISEKSEIFDDQFSVERPDGSNFTLKIRSTKLEDSAMYFCASRGFGTGENSPLHFGNGTRLTVT.

The chain recombines TRBV4-3 with TRBJ1-2; D may be TRBD1 (6 bases). Trimming stripped 0 bases from V and 10 bases from J, with 21 bases between. This CDR3 has 16 amino acids. Germline V gives CDR1 LGHNA, CDR2 YSLEER. Written as DNA, the CDR3 is TGCGCCAGCAGCCAAGAAGGCAGCTTCGGGGACATGGACTACACCTTC. Its translation is CASSQEGSFGDMDYTF.

This clone was seen more than once but under ten times. This chain connects TRBV18 to TRBJ2-5; D not certain. The V and J ends lost 3 bases and 5 bases respectively, with 7 bases between them. Germline-derived CDR1 and CDR2 are KGHSH and LQKENI. The length of the CDR3 is 12 residues. CDR3 DNA: TGTGCCAGCTCACCTTCCCAGGAGACCCAGTACTTC. Translated: CASSPSQETQYF.

This clone appeared a single time. The chain couples TRBV5-6 to TRBJ1-6, with 7 bases aligning to TRBD1. Germline CDR1 reads SGHDT; CDR2 reads YYEEEE. The V and J ends lost 6 bases and 9 bases, in that order; junction bases with no gene match: 12. CDR3 length equals 15 residues. The CDR3 nucleotides read TGTGCCAGCATGTACCGGGACAGAAGCCTTTCACCCCTCCACTTT. It yields the protein CASMYRDRSLSPLHF.

In this sample, this clone turned up a few times. This chain joins TRBV7-9 and TRBJ1-4; 10 nucleotides align to TRBD1. CDR1 and CDR2 from the germline V gene are SEHNR and FQNEAQ (reference sequence). There are 14 residues in the CDR3. J lost 6 bases, V lost 7 bases, and 5 bases had no gene match. The CDR3 region is CASTSGTGDEKLFF. The CDR3, as DNA: TGTGCCAGCACCTCCGGGACAGGGGATGAAAAACTGTTTTTT.

V is TRBV10-2 and J is TRBJ2-3, with D perhaps TRBD1 (6 bases). Germline values: CDR1 WSHSY, CDR2 SAAADI. There are 13 residues in the CDR3. Trimming removed 6 bases at V and 6 bases at J, with 13 bases between. CDR3: CASSGPQGDTQYF. DNA for the CDR3: TGCGCCAGCAGCGGTCCTCAGGGGGATACGCAGTATTTT.

The chain joins TRBV7-2 to TRBJ1-5; tentative D call: TRBD1 (5 bases). Trimming left V 1 base short and J 3 bases short, with 13 bases between. Germline values: CDR1 SGHTA, CDR2 FQGNSA. The length of the CDR3 is 16 residues. Here the CDR3 reads CASSLDGPGINQPQHF. The CDR3 DNA sequence: TGTGCCAGCAGCTTAGATGGGCCAGGGATCAATCAGCCCCAGCATTTT.

The rearrangement uses TRBV4-1 and TRBJ2-1, with D possibly being TRBD2 (6 bases). The CDR3 totals 17 residues. Germline V CDR1 and CDR2: MGHRA, YSYEKL. Between the trimmed V and J ends, which lost 3 bases and 0 bases, there was a span of 15 bases. The chain's CDR3 is CASSHGIVAVSYNEQFF. The CDR3 nucleotides read TGCGCCAGCAGCCACGGTATTGTAGCGGTCTCCTACAATGAGCAGTTCTTC.

The V call is TRBV5-4, the J call TRBJ1-2; D may be TRBD1 (5 bases). Germline V CDR1 and CDR2: SGHNT, YYREEE (reference sequence). Trimming pared 4 bases from V and 5 bases from J, leaving 9 bases between. There are 12 residues in the CDR3. DNA for the CDR3: TGTGCCAGCAGCGGACCAGGGTATGGCTACACCTTC. This translates into CASSGPGYGYTF.

This chain links TRBV5-1 with TRBJ2-2; D is ambiguous. Germline V lookup: CDR1 SGHRS, CDR2 YFSETQ. V lost 2 bases and J lost 6, with 2 bases in between. CDR3 length equals 11 residues. CDR3 DNA sequence: TGCGCCAGCAGCTTCGCCGGGGAGCTGTTTTTT. It codes for CASSFAGELFF.

V gene TRBV30 combines with J gene TRBJ1-1; D not resolved. Trimming pared 0 bases from V and 1 base from J, leaving 3 bases between. This CDR3 spans 12 amino acids. From germline, CDR1 is GTSNPN and CDR2 SVGIG (reference sequence). The CDR3 DNA reads TGTGCCTGGAGTGTCGGGAACACTGAAGCTTTCTTT. Translated, it gives CAWSVGNTEAFF.

CDR3 protein: CSVPRTGHNSPLHF. CDR3 coding DNA: TGCAGCGTTCCGCGGACAGGACATAATTCACCCCTCCACTTT. This chain connects TRBV29-1 to TRBJ1-6, with 7 bases identical to TRBD1. CDR1 is SQVTM, CDR2 ANQGSEA, per germline. This CDR3 has 14 residues. The junction had 6 bases not matched to a gene; V was cut back by 5 bases and J by 5 bases.

This clone was picked up a small number of times. The rearrangement uses TRBV29-1 and TRBJ1-1; TRBD1 might be the D (5 bases). The CDR3 is 12 residues long. Trimming took off 6 bases at V and 3 bases at J, with 11 bases between the two ends. The germline V gene encodes CDR1 SQVTM and CDR2 ANQGSEA. The DNA for the CDR3 is TGCAGCGTGGGGCGTTGGGACACTGAAGCTTTCTTT. Translation: CSVGRWDTEAFF.

The rearrangement joins TRBV6-5 to TRBJ2-7, with D possibly matching TRBD1 (5 bases). V shed 6 bases and J shed 1 base, with 13 bases lying between them. Per the germline V gene, CDR1 is MNHEY and CDR2 is SVGAGI. This CDR3 is 14 amino acids long. CDR3: CASRKRQLSYEQYF. The DNA of the CDR3 is TGTGCCAGCAGAAAACGACAGTTGTCCTACGAGCAGTACTTC.

The J gene is TRBJ1-1, the V gene TRBV7-2; 11 bases match TRBD1. The CDR3 is made up of 15 amino acids. Trimming removed 3 bases from V and 3 bases from J; junction bases left unmatched: 3. Per germline, CDR1 SGHTA and CDR2 FQGNSA. The CDR3 DNA is TGTGCCAGCAGCTTGGGACAGGGGGGCCACACTGAAGCTTTCTTT. Its translation: CASSLGQGGHTEAFF.

The genes are TRBV2 and TRBJ1-4; D is perhaps TRBD1 (6 bases). Germline V gene data show CDR1 as SNHLY and CDR2 as FYNNEI. V lost 1 base and J lost 0, with 15 bases in between. The CDR3 contains 18 residues. The CDR3 coding sequence is TGTGCCAGCAGTGAAGGGGCGGGGGCAGGAGCAACTAATGAAAAACTGTTTTTT. Translation: CASSEGAGAGATNEKLFF.

V gene TRBV30 combines with J gene TRBJ1-3; D is undetermined. Per the germline V gene, CDR1 is GTSNPN and CDR2 is SVGIG (reference sequence). V was cut by 5 bases and J by 1 base, with 6 bases left in between. This CDR3 has 12 amino acids. CDR3 sequence reads: CAWEPSGNTIYF. As DNA, the CDR3 is TGTGCCTGGGAGCCATCTGGAAACACCATATATTTT.

The table lists this clone with a count of one. A read error may account for a junction end that differs from germline. This CDR3 reads CAASREDGLSSPLHF. CDR3 nucleotides: TGTGCCGCCAGCAGAGAAGACGGGTTGAGTTCACCCCTCCACTTT. The gene calls are TRBV15 and TRBJ1-6; D remains unclear. The CDR3 covers 15 residues. Germline-derived CDR1 and CDR2 are LNHNV and YYDKDF (reference sequence).

This clone was seen a single time. The genes are TRBV10-3 and TRBJ2-3; possible D gene TRBD1, 6 bases. Germline V gives CDR1 ENHRY, CDR2 SYGVKD. The CDR3 is 15 amino acids. Trimming pared 7 bases from V and 0 bases from J, leaving 14 bases between. CDR3 residues: CAIKWGPHSTDTQYF. The CDR3 nucleotides read TGTGCCATCAAATGGGGGCCCCATAGCACAGATACGCAGTATTTT.

This chain connects TRBV2 to TRBJ2-1; 8 bases line up with TRBD2. Trimming at V came to 4 bases and at J to 10 bases, leaving 9 bases not matched to a gene. Germline V CDR1 and CDR2: SNHLY, FYNNEI. The CDR3 sequence is 14 residues long. The CDR3 bases are TGTGCCAGCAGTGTTCTATGGGGCGGGAGGGAGCAGTTCTTC. It encodes CASSVLWGGREQFF.

This clone was counted only a few times. The chain uses TRBV28 and TRBJ2-7; TRBD1 aligns across 7 bases. Germline values: CDR1 MDHEN, CDR2 SYDVKM. The CDR3 covers 13 residues. V lost 3 bases to trimming and J lost 4 bases; unmatched junction nucleotides: 3. CDR3 sequence: CASSLRGLYEQYF. The CDR3 coding sequence is TGTGCCAGCAGTTTGAGGGGGCTATACGAGCAGTACTTC.

V and J are TRBV2 and TRBJ2-7, with D possibly TRBD1 on 7 matching bases. Germline V lookup: CDR1 SNHLY, CDR2 FYNNEI. There are 15 residues in the CDR3. V was trimmed by 5 bases and J by 1 base, leaving 15 bases between them. CDR3 in DNA: TGTGCCAGCAGTCAGGGGCCAGGGGGGTCCTACGAGCAGTACTTC. This codes for CASSQGPGGSYEQYF.

The genes are TRBV6-5 and TRBJ2-7; 8 bases align to TRBD2. The CDR3 loop spans 14 amino acids. The J segment lost 5 bases and the V segment lost 6 bases, leaving 9 bases of the junction unmatched. Germline CDR1 reads MNHEY; CDR2 reads SVGAGI. The CDR3 protein is CASSRDFGGDEQYF. The CDR3 DNA is TGTGCCAGCAGCCGGGACTTCGGGGGGGACGAGCAGTACTTC.

Concerning this clone itself: A read error may account for a junction end that differs from germline. The chain joins TRBV6-5 to TRBJ1-1; perhaps TRBD1 as D (5 bases). CDR1 and CDR2 (germline): MNHEY, SVGAGI. This CDR3 contains 12 residues. CDR3 region: CATSQGNTEAFF. As DNA, the CDR3 is TGTGCCACCAGTCAGGGGAACACTGAAGCTTTCTTT.